This passage covers 9 T cell receptor beta chains from one sample sequenced in a study of regulatory T cells in long-lasting Graves disease. The TCR beta library used iRepertoire HTBI primers with Arm-PCR amplification of CDR3. TCRdb analysed the multiplex PCR reads with MiXCR anew, one entry per CDR3 protein. This table has some 330,000 distinct CDR3 sequences, approximately 23% appearing once. Time point here: persistent/refractory GD, antithyroid drugs over 5 years with positive TRAb. The authors made the TCR library using RNA they extracted from PBMCs. This sample comprised peripheral blood mononuclear cells (PBMCs), obtained when the disease was refractory, from a patient treated with antithyroid drugs. These receptors all stem from a woman in her thirties or forties with Graves disease.

This clonotype was found many times. This chain links TRBV28 with TRBJ2-7, with 7 bases aligning to TRBD1. Germline loops: CDR1 MDHEN, CDR2 SYDVKM. With V trimmed by 2 bases and J by 0 bases, 10 bases remained unmatched. The CDR3 totals 17 residues. CDR3 sequence: CASSLISGTEFSYEQYF. CDR3 in DNA: TGTGCCAGCAGTTTAATATCGGGGACAGAATTCTCCTACGAGCAGTACTTC.

This clonotype came up a few times. The chain combines TRBV6-1 with TRBJ1-1, with 7 bases matching TRBD1. V shed 5 bases, J shed 1 base, and the junction held 7 bases outside the gene matches. Germline-derived CDR1 and CDR2 are MNHNS and SASEGT. CDR3 length: 15 residues. In DNA, the CDR3 is TGTGCCAGCAGTACAGGGGCTTTGGGGAACACTGAAGCTTTCTTT. It specifies CASSTGALGNTEAFF.

This clonotype was seen just once. A much larger clone lies a single base off, so this may be a read error. V usage is TRBV7-6 and J usage is TRBJ1-2; the D gene is possibly TRBD1 (6 bases). The CDR3 contains 15 residues. Looked up from germline, CDR1 is SGHVS and CDR2 is FNYEAQ. CDR3 DNA: TGTACCAGCAGCTTACAGCGGGACACCAACTATGGCTACACCTTC. As protein: CTSSLQRDTNYGYTF.

The DNA of the CDR3 is TGTGCCAGCAGCCCAAGGGGATTTAATGAAAAACTGTTTTTT. Amino acids: CASSPRGFNEKLFF. The chain uses TRBV7-2 and TRBJ1-4, with a weak D call TRBD1 (5 bases). The CDR3 consists of 14 residues. From germline, CDR1 is SGHTA and CDR2 FQGNSA. V lost 5 bases and J 4 bases, leaving 11 bases between the germline ends.

This clonotype was observed many times. The chain couples TRBV11-3 to TRBJ2-5; D is possibly TRBD2 (6 bases). Germline V lookup: CDR1 SGHNT, CDR2 YENEEA. The CDR3 is 16 residues long. The V gene lost 1 base and the J gene lost 0 bases, with 12 bases spanning the gap. CDR3 in amino acids: CASSLGSGAHQETQYF. In nucleotides, the CDR3 is TGTGCCAGCAGCTTAGGTAGCGGAGCGCACCAAGAGACCCAGTACTTC.

This clonotype was counted many times. The chain uses TRBV12-3 or TRBV12-4 and TRBJ1-1, with unresolved D. The V end lost 2 bases, the J end lost 6 bases, and 10 bases lay between the germline ends. The CDR3 is 13 amino acids. The CDR3 region is CASSLSGSPEAFF. The CDR3 coding sequence is TGTGCCAGCAGTTTATCGGGGTCCCCTGAAGCTTTCTTT.

This clonotype has ten or more counts. The chain uses TRBV2 and TRBJ2-7, with TRBD1 matching 8 bases. J was trimmed by 2 bases and V by 1 base; bases with no gene match: 7. The CDR3 runs 16 residues. Germline assignment: CDR1 SNHLY and CDR2 FYNNEI. The CDR3 DNA sequence: TGTGCCAGCAGTGAAGGACTCGGGACAGGAACCTACGAGCAGTACTTC. Protein: CASSEGLGTGTYEQYF.

This clonotype was seen only a few times. The chain is built from TRBV7-8 and TRBJ1-2, with D perhaps matching TRBD1 (5 bases). This CDR3 spans 15 amino acids. V lost 3 bases and J lost 2, with 13 bases in between. Germline CDR1 and CDR2: SGHVS and FQNEAQ. CDR3 sequence reads: CASSLRGRTNYGYTF. CDR3 sequence (DNA): TGTGCCAGCAGCTTGCGGGGCAGAACGAACTATGGCTACACCTTC.

A note on this clonotype: This sequence is one base from a far larger clone and is likely a read error. No conserved phenylalanine or tryptophan ends this CDR3, so it is likely a read error. The gene calls are TRBV6-5 and TRBJ1-1, with D unresolved. The length of the CDR3 is 10 residues. Germline V gene data show CDR1 as MNHEY and CDR2 as SVGAGI. Trimming left V 6 bases short and J 3 bases short, with 2 bases between. CDR3 coding DNA: TGTGCCAGCAGGTACACTGAAGCTTTCTCT. Translating it yields CASRYTEAFS.